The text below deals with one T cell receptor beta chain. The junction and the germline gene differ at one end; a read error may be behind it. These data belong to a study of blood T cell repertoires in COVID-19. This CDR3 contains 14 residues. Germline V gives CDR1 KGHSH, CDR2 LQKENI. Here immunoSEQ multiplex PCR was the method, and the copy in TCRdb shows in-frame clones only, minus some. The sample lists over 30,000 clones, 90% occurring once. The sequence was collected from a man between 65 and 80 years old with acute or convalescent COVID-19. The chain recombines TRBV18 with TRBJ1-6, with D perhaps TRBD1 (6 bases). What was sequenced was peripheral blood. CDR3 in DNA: TGTGCCAGCGCACCAAGTACAGGGAGTTCACCCCTCCACTTT. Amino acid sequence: CASAPSTGSSPLHF.